One and the same sample provided the 17 T cell receptor beta chains below, sequenced in a study of tumor-infiltrating lymphocytes in oesophageal squamous cell carcinoma. TCRdb reprocessed the PCR reads with MiXCR, giving one entry per CDR3 protein. Counted here are more than 15,000 distinct CDR3 sequences, approximately 40% occurring once; the ten biggest clones make up approximately 19%. The source material was esophageal tumor tissue. The receptors here all came from a male donor with esophageal squamous cell carcinoma.

In this sample, this clonotype turned up many times. V usage is TRBV5-1 and J usage is TRBJ2-5; TRBD2 aligns across 7 bases. There are 17 residues in the CDR3. With V trimmed by 3 bases and J by 0 bases, 11 bases remained unmatched. The germline V gene has CDR1 SGHRS and CDR2 YFSETQ. CDR3 in amino acids: CASSSTWGGPYQETQYF. CDR3 DNA: TGCGCCAGCAGCTCCACATGGGGGGGTCCGTACCAAGAGACCCAGTACTTC.

To note about this clonotype: The junction departs from the called germline gene at one end, perhaps through a read error. V usage is TRBV27 and J usage is TRBJ2-4, with TRBD1 matching over 8 bases. The CDR3 sequence is 17 residues long. Germline V CDR1 and CDR2: MNHEY, SMNVEV (reference sequence). CDR3 nucleotide sequence: TGTGCCAGCAGTTTACTTGCGACCCAGGGGGCCCCCTACGAGCAGTACTTT. Translated: CASSLLATQGAPYEQYF.

This clonotype has a handful of counts. The chain links TRBV19 to TRBJ2-7; D may be TRBD1 (5 bases). This CDR3 is built from 11 residues. The germline V and J ends were trimmed by 3 bases and 7 bases, with 7 bases remaining between them. CDR1 LNHDA and CDR2 SQIVND come from the germline V gene (reference sequence). CDR3 DNA sequence: TGTGCCAGTAGTATGGGGCTAGAGCAGTACTTC. This gives the protein CASSMGLEQYF.

There are many counts of this clonotype. The gene calls are TRBV11-2 and TRBJ2-1; 8 bases line up with TRBD2. With 2 bases clipped from V and 5 bases from J, the junction kept 5 bases outside the gene matches. The length of the CDR3 is 15 residues. Germline V lookup: CDR1 SGHAT, CDR2 FQNNGV. CDR3 sequence reads: CASSLTRLANNEQFF. In DNA, the CDR3 is TGTGCCAGCAGCTTAACGAGACTAGCGAACAATGAGCAGTTCTTC.

This chain joins TRBV7-6 and TRBJ2-1, with unresolved D. With the DNA end fitting TRBJ2-5 better, the J assignment may be wrong. The CDR3 covers 14 residues. Germline CDR1 is SGHVS and CDR2 is FNYEAQ. The CDR3 protein is CASSLGVNEETQYF. The CDR3 DNA reads TGTGCCAGCAGCTTAGGCGTCAACGAAGAGACCCAGTACTTC.

Ten or more counts support this clonotype. The V gene is TRBV5-6, the J gene TRBJ1-5, with D perhaps TRBD1 (5 bases). Between the trimmed V and J ends, which lost 2 bases and 5 bases, there was a span of 11 bases. The germline V gene has CDR1 SGHDT and CDR2 YYEEEE. The CDR3 consists of 14 residues. This chain's CDR3 is CASSLGSRDQPQHF. The CDR3 region has the DNA TGTGCCAGCAGCTTAGGATCCAGGGATCAGCCCCAGCATTTT.

The chain employs TRBV5-1 and TRBJ2-3; the D is unclear. The DNA end lines up better with TRBJ2-5; the J call may be wrong. The germline V gene encodes CDR1 SGHRS and CDR2 YFSETQ. This CDR3 contains 13 residues. The CDR3 nucleotides read TGCGCCAGCAGCCTCTGGCCCGGAGAGACCCAGTACTTC. Translated, it gives CASSLWPGETQYF.

This rearrangement joins TRBV7-2 to TRBJ1-1, with 12 bases fitting TRBD1. Germline CDR1 reads SGHTA; CDR2 reads FQGNSA. V lost 5 bases, J lost 6 bases, and 10 bases stayed unmatched. The CDR3 extends over 16 amino acids. CDR3 loop: CASSRDRGLEVSEAFF. CDR3 bases: TGTGCCAGCAGCCGGGACAGGGGGCTGGAGGTCTCTGAAGCTTTCTTT.

The chain is built from TRBV7-6 and TRBJ1-1; possible D gene TRBD1, 5 bases. CDR1 and CDR2 (germline): SGHVS, FNYEAQ. Between the trimmed V and J ends, which lost 3 bases and 5 bases, there was a span of 13 bases. The length of the CDR3 is 14 residues. The CDR3 loop reads CASSLGSGRTEAFF. The CDR3 region has the DNA TGTGCCAGCAGCTTGGGATCAGGGAGGACTGAAGCTTTCTTT. Based on the CDR3 plus reference TRBV7-6 and TRBJ1-1, the full variable domain is GAGVSQSPRYKVTKRGQDVALRCDPISGHVSLYWYRQALGQGPEFLTYFNYEAQQDKSGLPNDRFSAERPEGSISTLTIQRTEQRDSAMYRCASSLGSGRTEAFFGQGTRLTVV.

This clonotype has at least ten counts. This may be a read error: a much more frequent sequence differs by one nucleotide. The chain is built from TRBV6-1 and TRBJ2-5, with D uncertain. The CDR3 has 16 amino acids. Looked up from germline, CDR1 is MNHNS and CDR2 is SASEGT. V gave up 0 bases and J gave up 11 bases, with 22 bases separating them. This chain's CDR3 is CASSEALESGRFEQYF. The CDR3 nucleotides read TGTGCCAGCAGTGAAGCGCTTGAGTCTGGCCGATTTGAGCAGTACTTC.

This clonotype appeared many times. The chain joins TRBV24-1 to TRBJ2-7; weak D call: TRBD1 (6 bases). Germline V gene lookup returns CDR1 KGHDR and CDR2 SFDVKD. The CDR3 runs 14 residues. The ends were cut back, 2 bases at V and 1 base at J, with 8 bases in the middle. CDR3 amino acids: CATSDSDRSYEQYF. CDR3 in DNA: TGTGCCACCAGTGATTCAGACAGGTCCTACGAGCAGTACTTC.

This clonotype has just a few counts. Since no conserved phenylalanine or tryptophan closes the CDR3, a read error is the likely cause. The limits of the CDR3 on the DNA are not certain, so only TCRdb's listed CDR3 is given. V usage is TRBV7-9 and J usage is TRBJ2-7; the D call TRBD1 from the table was never checked on the DNA. Germline V gene data show CDR1 as SEHNR and CDR2 as FQNEAQ (reference sequence). The CDR3 comprises 17 residues, both ends counted. CDR3 region: CASSLGTVLVGDYTFGS.

Only a few counts were recorded for this clonotype. The chain combines TRBV7-9 with TRBJ1-1, with no clear D. Trimming stripped 0 bases from V and 4 bases from J, with 6 bases between. CDR3 length: 13 residues. Germline loops: CDR1 SEHNR, CDR2 FQNEAQ (reference sequence). The CDR3 nucleotides are TGTGCCAGCAGCTTAGCAGAGCCCACTGAAGCTTTCTTT. Its protein is CASSLAEPTEAFF.

The sample holds many counts of this clonotype. V is TRBV6-1 and J is TRBJ1-5; D gene unclear. The V end lost 7 bases, the J end lost 0 bases, and 10 bases lay between the germline ends. The CDR3 is 14 residues long. CDR1 is MNHNS and CDR2 is SASEGT in the germline V gene. This CDR3 is CASKPGSSNQPQHF. CDR3 sequence (DNA): TGTGCCAGCAAGCCGGGGAGTAGCAATCAGCCCCAGCATTTT.

This chain links TRBV7-8 with TRBJ2-4, with D possibly matching TRBD2 (6 bases). The assigned J gene may be wrong: the sequence end matches TRBJ2-5 better. CDR1 is SGHVS, CDR2 FQNEAQ, per germline. The CDR3 has 15 residues. CDR3 protein: CASSSDGGDQETQYF. In nucleotides, the CDR3 is TGTGCCAGCAGCTCCGATGGAGGGGACCAAGAGACCCAGTACTTC.

This clonotype was detected ten times or more. The chain joins TRBV7-9 to TRBJ2-3; D is possibly TRBD2 (6 bases). V gave up 7 bases and J gave up 2 bases, with 16 bases separating them. The CDR3 is made up of 15 amino acids. The germline gives CDR1 SEHNR, CDR2 FQNEAQ (reference sequence). The CDR3 bases are TGTGCCAGCACGCCATCCGGGACTCCCACAGATACGCAGTATTTT. Translation gives CASTPSGTPTDTQYF.

This chain links TRBV11-1 with TRBJ2-4; TRBD1 or TRBD2 may be the D gene (5 bases each). The last part of the DNA fits TRBJ2-7 better; the J call may be wrong. CDR1 SGHAT and CDR2 FQDESV come from the germline V gene (reference sequence). The CDR3 has 15 amino acids. The CDR3 DNA follows: TGTGCCAGCAGCTTAGGGGGCCGCAGGGACCACGAGCAGTACTTC. It yields the protein CASSLGGRRDHEQYF.